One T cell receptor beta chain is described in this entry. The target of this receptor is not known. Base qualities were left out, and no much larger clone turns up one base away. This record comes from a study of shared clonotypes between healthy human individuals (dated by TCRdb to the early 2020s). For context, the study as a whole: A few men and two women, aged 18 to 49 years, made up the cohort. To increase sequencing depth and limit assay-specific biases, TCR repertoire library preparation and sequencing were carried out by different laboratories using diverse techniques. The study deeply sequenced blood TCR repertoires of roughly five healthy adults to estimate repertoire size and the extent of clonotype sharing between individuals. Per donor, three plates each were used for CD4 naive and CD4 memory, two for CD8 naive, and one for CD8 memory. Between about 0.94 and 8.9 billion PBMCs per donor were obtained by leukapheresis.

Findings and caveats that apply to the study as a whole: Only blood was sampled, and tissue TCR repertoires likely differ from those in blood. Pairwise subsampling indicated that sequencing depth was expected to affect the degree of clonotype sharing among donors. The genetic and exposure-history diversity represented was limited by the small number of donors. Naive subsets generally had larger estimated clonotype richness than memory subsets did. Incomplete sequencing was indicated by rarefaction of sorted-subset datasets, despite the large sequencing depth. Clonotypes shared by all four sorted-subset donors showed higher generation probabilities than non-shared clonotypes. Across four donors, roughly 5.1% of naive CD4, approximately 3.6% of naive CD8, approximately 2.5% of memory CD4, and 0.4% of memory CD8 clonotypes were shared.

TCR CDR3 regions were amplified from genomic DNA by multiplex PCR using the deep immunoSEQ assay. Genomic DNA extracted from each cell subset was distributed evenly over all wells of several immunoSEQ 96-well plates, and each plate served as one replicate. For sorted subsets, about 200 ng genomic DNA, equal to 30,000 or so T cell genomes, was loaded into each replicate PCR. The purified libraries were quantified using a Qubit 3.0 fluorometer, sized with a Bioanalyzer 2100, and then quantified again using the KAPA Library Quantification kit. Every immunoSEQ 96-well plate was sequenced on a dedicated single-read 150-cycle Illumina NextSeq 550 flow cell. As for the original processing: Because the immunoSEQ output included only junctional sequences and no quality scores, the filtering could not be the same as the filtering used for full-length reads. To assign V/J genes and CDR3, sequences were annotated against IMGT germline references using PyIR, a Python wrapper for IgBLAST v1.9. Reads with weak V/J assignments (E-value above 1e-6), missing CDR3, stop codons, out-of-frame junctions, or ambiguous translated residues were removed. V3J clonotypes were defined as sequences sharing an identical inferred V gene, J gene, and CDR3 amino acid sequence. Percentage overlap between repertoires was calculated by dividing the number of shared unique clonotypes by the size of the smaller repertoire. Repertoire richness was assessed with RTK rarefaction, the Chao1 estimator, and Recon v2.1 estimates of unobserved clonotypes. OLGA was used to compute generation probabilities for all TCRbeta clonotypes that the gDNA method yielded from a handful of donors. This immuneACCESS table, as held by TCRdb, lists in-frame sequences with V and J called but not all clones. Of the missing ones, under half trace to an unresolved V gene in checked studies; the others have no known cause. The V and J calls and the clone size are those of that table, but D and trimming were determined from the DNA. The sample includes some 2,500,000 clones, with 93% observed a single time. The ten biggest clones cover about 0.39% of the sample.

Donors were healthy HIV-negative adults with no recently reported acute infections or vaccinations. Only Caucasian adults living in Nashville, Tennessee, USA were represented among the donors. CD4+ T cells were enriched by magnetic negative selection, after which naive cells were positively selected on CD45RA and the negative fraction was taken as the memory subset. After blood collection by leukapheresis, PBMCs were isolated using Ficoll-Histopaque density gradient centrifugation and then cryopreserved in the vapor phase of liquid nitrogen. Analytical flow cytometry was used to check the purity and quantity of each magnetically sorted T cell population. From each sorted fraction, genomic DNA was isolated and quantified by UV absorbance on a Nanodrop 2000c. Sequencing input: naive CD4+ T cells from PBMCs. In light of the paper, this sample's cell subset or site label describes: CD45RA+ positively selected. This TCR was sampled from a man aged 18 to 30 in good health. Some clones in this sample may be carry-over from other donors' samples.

CDR3 region: CAISGSSGRTSEQYF. The DNA is as follows: TGTGCCATCAGTGGGTCTAGCGGGAGGACCAGCGAGCAGTACTTC. The sequence is built from TRBV10-3 and TRBJ2-7; 11 central bases correspond to TRBD2. In the germline V gene, CDR1 corresponds to ENHRY and CDR2 to SYGVKD. The CDR3, cysteine through phenylalanine, is 15 amino acids long. Of the read, only the CDR3 DNA is kept; its 45 bases are in frame from base 1. Clipping removes 4 bases from V and 6 bases from J, with 8 as the unmatched junction base count.